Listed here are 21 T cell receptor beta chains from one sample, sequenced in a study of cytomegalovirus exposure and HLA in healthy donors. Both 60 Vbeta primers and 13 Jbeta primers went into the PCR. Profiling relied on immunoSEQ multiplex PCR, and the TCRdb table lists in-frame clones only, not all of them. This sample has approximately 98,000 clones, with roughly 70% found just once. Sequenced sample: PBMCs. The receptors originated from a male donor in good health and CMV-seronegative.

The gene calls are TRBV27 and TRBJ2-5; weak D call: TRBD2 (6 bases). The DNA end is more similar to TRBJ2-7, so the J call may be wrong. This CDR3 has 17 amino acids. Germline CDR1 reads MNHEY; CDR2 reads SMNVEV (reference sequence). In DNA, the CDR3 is TGTGCCAGCAGTTTAATGATTGGGACTCGCCTCTCCTACGAGCAGTACTTC. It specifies CASSLMIGTRLSYEQYF.

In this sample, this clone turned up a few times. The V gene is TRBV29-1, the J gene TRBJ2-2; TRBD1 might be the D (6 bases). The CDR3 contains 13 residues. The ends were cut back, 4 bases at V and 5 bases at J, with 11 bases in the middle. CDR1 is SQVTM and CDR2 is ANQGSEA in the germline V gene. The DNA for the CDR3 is TGCAGCGTTGGAAAACAGGGAACCGGGGAGCTGTTTTTT. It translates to CSVGKQGTGELFF.

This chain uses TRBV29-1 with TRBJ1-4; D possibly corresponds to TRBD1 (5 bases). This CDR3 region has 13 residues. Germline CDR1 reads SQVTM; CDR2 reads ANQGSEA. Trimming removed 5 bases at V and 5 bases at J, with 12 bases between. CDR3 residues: CSVNVGLNEKLFF. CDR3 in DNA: TGCAGCGTTAATGTGGGACTCAATGAAAAACTGTTTTTT.

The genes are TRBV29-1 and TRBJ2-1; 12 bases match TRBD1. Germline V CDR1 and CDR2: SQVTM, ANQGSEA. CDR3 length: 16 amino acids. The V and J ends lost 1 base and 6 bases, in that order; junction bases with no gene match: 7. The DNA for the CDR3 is TGCAGCGTTGAAGGCGGGACAGGGGGCGGCCGCAATGAGCAGTTCTTC. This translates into CSVEGGTGGGRNEQFF.

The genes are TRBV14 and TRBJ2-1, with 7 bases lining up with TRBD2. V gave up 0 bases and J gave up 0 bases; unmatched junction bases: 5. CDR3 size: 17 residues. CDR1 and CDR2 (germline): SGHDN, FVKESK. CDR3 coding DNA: TGTGCCAGCAGCCAAGAACTAGCGCGAGGCTCCTACAATGAGCAGTTCTTC. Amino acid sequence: CASSQELARGSYNEQFF.

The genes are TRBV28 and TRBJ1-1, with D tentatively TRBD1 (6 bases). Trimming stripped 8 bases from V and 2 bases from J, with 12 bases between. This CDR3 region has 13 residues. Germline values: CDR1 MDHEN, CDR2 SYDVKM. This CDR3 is CASPNRANTEAFF. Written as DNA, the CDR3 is TGTGCCAGCCCCAACAGGGCAAACACTGAAGCTTTCTTT.

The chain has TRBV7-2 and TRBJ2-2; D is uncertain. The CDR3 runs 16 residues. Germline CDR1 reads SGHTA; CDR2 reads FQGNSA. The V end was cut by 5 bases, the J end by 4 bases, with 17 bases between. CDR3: CASSRLARGTTGELFF. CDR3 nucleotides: TGTGCCAGCAGCCGTCTGGCGAGAGGTACCACCGGGGAGCTGTTTTTT. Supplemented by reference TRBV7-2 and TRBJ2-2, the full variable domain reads GAGVSQSPSNKVTEKGKDVELRCDPISGHTALYWYRQSLGQGLEFLIYFQGNSAPDKSGLPSDRFSAERTGGSVSTLTIQRTQQEDSAVYLCASSRLARGTTGELFFGEGSRLTVL.

The CDR3 here is CASSYSSGQGRETQYF. The CDR3 nucleotides read TGTGCCAGCAGTTACTCTAGCGGGCAGGGGAGGGAGACCCAGTACTTC. The chain combines TRBV6-5 with TRBJ2-5; D perhaps matches TRBD2 (7 bases). Trimming left V 0 bases short and J 5 bases short, with 16 bases between. Germline CDR1 and CDR2: MNHEY and SVGAGI. The CDR3 sequence is 16 residues long.

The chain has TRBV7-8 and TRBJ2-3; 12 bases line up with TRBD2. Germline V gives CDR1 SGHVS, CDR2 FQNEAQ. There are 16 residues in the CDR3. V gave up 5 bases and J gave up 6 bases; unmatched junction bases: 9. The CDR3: CASSAGLAGPPDTQYF. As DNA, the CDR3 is TGTGCCAGCAGCGCCGGACTAGCGGGACCCCCGGATACGCAGTATTTT.

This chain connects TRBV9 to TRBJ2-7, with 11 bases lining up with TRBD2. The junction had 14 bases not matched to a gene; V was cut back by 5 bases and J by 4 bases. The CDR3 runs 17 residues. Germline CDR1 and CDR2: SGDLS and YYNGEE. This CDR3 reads CASSPGLAGPRQYEQYF. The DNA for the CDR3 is TGTGCCAGCAGTCCCGGACTAGCGGGTCCCCGTCAGTACGAGCAGTACTTC.

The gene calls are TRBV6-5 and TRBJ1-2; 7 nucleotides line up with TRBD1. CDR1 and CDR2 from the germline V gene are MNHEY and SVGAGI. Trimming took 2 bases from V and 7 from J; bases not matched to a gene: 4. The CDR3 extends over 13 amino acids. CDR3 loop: CASSYDRVRGYTF. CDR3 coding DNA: TGTGCCAGCAGTTACGACAGGGTCCGTGGCTACACCTTC.

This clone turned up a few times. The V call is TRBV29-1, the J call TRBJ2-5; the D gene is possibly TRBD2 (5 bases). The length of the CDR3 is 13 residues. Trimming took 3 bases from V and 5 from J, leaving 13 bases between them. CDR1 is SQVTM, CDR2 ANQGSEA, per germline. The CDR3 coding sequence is TGCAGCGTTGAGGACTCGTTTTGGGAGACCCAGTACTTC. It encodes CSVEDSFWETQYF.

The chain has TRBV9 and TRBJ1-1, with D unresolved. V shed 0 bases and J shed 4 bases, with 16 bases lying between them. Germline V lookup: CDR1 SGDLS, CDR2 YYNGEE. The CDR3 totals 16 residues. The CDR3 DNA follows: TGTGCCAGCAGCGTAGCTGTTGGGGTGGGGAGCACTGAAGCTTTCTTT. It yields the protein CASSVAVGVGSTEAFF.

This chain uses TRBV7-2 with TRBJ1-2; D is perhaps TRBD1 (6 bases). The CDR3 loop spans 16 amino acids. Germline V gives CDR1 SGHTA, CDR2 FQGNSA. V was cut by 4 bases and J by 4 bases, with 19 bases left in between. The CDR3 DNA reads TGTGCCAGCAGCTCGACTCCGGTAGGCAGGGGCTATGGCTACACCTTC. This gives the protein CASSSTPVGRGYGYTF. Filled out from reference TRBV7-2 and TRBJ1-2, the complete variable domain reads GAGVSQSPSNKVTEKGKDVELRCDPISGHTALYWYRQSLGQGLEFLIYFQGNSAPDKSGLPSDRFSAERTGGSVSTLTIQRTQQEDSAVYLCASSSTPVGRGYGYTFGSGTRLTVV.

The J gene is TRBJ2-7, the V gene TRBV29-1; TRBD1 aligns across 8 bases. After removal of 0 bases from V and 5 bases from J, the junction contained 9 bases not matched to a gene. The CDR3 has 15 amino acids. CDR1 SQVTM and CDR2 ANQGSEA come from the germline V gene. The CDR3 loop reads CSVEDRSQGGHEQYF. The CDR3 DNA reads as TGCAGCGTTGAAGATCGGTCACAGGGGGGCCACGAGCAGTACTTC.

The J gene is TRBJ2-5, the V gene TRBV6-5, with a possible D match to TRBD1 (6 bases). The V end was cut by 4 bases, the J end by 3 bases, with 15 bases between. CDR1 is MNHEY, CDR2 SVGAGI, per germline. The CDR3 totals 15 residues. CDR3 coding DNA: TGTGCCAGCAGTTCCCGGCAGGGGAACAAAGAGACCCAGTACTTC. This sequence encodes CASSSRQGNKETQYF.

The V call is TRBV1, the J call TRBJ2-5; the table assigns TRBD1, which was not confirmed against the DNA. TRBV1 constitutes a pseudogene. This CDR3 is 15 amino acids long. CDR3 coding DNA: TGCACCACTCACGTGGGTACAGGGTATCAAGAGACCCAGTACTTC. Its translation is CTTHVGTGYQETQYF.

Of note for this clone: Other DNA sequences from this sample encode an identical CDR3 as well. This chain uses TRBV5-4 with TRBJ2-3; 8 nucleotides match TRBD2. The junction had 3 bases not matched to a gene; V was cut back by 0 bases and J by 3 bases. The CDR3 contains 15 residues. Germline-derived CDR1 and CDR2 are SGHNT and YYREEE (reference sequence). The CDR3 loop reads CASSLAGGGTDTQYF. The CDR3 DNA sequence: TGTGCCAGCAGCTTGGCGGGAGGGGGAACAGATACGCAGTATTTT.

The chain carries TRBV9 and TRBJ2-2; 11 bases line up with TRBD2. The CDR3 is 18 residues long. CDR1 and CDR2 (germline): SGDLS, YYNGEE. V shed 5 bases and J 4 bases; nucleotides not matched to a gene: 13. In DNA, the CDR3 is TGTGCCAGCAGTTCAAGCAAACTAGCGGGAGTTGTCACCGGGGAGCTGTTTTTT. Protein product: CASSSSKLAGVVTGELFF.

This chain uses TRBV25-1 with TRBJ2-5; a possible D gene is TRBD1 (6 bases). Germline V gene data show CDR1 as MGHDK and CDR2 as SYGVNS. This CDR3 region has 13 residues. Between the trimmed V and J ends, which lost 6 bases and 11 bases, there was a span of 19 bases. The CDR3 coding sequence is TGTGCCAGCAGGGGGGCCAAGCTCGGGGAGCAGTACTTC. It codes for CASRGAKLGEQYF.

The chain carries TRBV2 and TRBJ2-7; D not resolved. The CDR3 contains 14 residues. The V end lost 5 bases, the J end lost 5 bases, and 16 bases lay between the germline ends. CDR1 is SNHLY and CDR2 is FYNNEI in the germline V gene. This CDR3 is CASSRVSNSNEQYF. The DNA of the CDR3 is TGTGCCAGCAGTCGAGTCTCTAACAGCAACGAGCAGTACTTC. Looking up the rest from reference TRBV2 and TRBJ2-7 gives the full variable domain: EPEVTQTPSHQVTQMGQEVILRCVPISNHLYFYWYRQILGQKVEFLVSFYNNEISEKSEIFDDQFSVERPDGSNFTLKIRSTKLEDSAMYFCASSRVSNSNEQYFGPGTRLTVT.